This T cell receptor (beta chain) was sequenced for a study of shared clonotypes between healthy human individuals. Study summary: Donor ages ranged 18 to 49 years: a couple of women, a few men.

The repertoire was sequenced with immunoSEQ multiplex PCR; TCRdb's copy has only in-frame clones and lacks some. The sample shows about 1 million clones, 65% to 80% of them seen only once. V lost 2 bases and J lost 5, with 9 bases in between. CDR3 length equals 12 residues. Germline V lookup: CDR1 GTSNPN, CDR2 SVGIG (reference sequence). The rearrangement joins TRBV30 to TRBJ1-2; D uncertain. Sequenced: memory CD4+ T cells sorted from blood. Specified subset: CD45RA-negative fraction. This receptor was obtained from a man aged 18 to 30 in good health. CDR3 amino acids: CAWSHRAYGYTF. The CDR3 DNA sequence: TGTGCCTGGAGTCATAGAGCTTATGGCTACACCTTC.